The T cell receptor beta chain described here comes from a study of beta chain features in type 1 diabetes (dated by TCRdb to 2017 to 2018). Regarding the research as a whole: Mean age, gender distribution, total cell number and subset yield did not differ between patients and healthy donors. A total of 90 million to 130 million sorted cells were examined across all samples, and a strong correlation was observed between cell number per subset and RNA yield. The study compared the TCRB repertoires of sorted circulating CD4+ T cell subsets in recently diagnosed type 1 diabetes patients with those in matched healthy donors. Regulatory and stem cell-like memory subsets were isolated from only 8 patients and about eight healthy donors, whereas naive and central memory subsets came from all 30 or so donors.

There are 15 amino acids in the CDR3, from cysteine to phenylalanine inclusive. Only the CDR3 part of the read is kept: 45 bases, read in frame from the first base. V gives up 2 bases and J gives up 8 bases, and the segment between their germline ends measures 18 bases. From a lookup of the germline V gene, CDR1 and CDR2 are MNHEY and SVGAGI. Points on this clone: Its antigen is unknown. Per-base qualities were not stored, and no clone one base away is much larger.

Study-level results and caveats: Patients with type 1 diabetes made fewer insertions and deleted more nucleotides at VDJ recombination sites, implying thymic rearrangement abnormalities. Naive, central memory and regulatory TCRB repertoires appeared to be more alike among patients than among healthy donors. Shorter templates might be favored by PCR, yet because patient and control samples were amplified and corrected together, any such skew would affect both groups equally. HLA sub-analyses involved small numbers of individuals, so any influence of HLA type on TCRB rearrangement remained unresolved. Type 1 diabetes patients showed a moderate but significant shortening of TCRB CDR3 length in all four CD4+ subsets. Because cDNA rather than genomic DNA was sequenced, highly expressing activated cells could have been over-represented, although no difference in activation and CD3 levels was found between groups.

All of the isolated RNA was reverse transcribed with the High Capacity cDNA Reverse Transcription Kit, so expressed TCRB transcripts were sequenced. Deep immunoSEQ sequencing was applied to naive, central memory and regulatory T cell samples, giving an average of about 3.7 million total reads per sample. Sorted cells were lysed in RLT buffer, and RNA was extracted using DNase-treated RNeasy Micro or Mini kits according to cell number. Each cell subset was processed on its own to prevent cross-contamination, while patient and healthy donor samples were processed together. The immunoSEQ multiplex PCR was used to amplify TCRB sequences from cDNA, generating 87-bp fragments that spanned the CDR3 region. Sequencing of the amplicons was performed on the Illumina HiSeq platform. As for how the authors treated the data: Synthetic template baselines were used to correct PCR bias computationally, reads within Hamming distance 2 were collapsed together, and singletons that could not be merged were discarded. By aligning reads against IMGT, V, D and J genes, CDR3 length, and insertions or deletions at six rearrangement sites were assigned. Within each subset, clonotype counts were normalized to sorted cell number, and only after that were true diversity and Gini coefficients computed with the tcR R package. The overlap coefficient, calculated on TCRB nucleotide sequences, was used to measure repertoire sharing. As a proxy for the pre-selection repertoire, out-of-frame TCRB sequences from naive cells were analyzed. TCRdb mirrors the immuneACCESS table, restricted to in-frame sequences. Some clones are absent from its copies; in checked studies, under half trace to an unresolved V gene, and the reason for the others is unknown. D and trimming come from the DNA, and the V and J calls and clone size come from that table. The sample includes a few hundred thousand clones, with 15% to 20% observed a single time. Of the sample, 0.044% falls within the top ten clones.

From each donor, a single peripheral blood sample of around 120 mL on average was drawn into heparinised tubes. Naive, central memory, regulatory and stem cell-like memory CD4+ T cells were sorted on a BD FACSAria II using a panel including CD45RO, CCR7, CD25, CD127, CD95 and CD27. A purity above 95% was achieved for all sorted populations. PBMCs were separated immediately by Lymphoprep density gradient centrifugation and were stained directly, without being cultured. So that batch effects would be minimized, each experiment stained and sorted samples in pairs, pairing one healthy donor with one patient.

Input material: naive CD4+ T cells from blood. Per the publication, the cell subset or site label means: true naive CD4+ T cells. The chain links TRBV6-5 with TRBJ1-2; the D gene is possibly TRBD1, with 5 bases matching. This receptor was obtained from a woman aged 18-30 years in good health. The base sequence is TGTGCCAGCAGTTACGACCGGGGGATGAGGTTCGGCTACACCTTC. Its protein product is CASSYDRGMRFGYTF.